Following are 14 T cell receptor beta chains from one sample sequenced in a study of blood T cells in healthy people across ages. It was with a sample-barcoded 5' primer and a J-beta primer mix that a second PCR of about 7 to 12 cycles was run. One entry per CDR3 protein results from TCRdb running MiXCR on the 5' RACE reads. The sample contains under 1,000,000 distinct CDR3 sequences, around half of which appear only once. The sequenced sample consisted of blood. Receptors originate from a man older than 75 in good health.

The chain uses TRBV5-1 and TRBJ2-1, with 11 positions matching TRBD2. Losses at the gene ends were 10 bases for V and 7 bases for J; bases not matched to a gene: 13. This CDR3 has 15 residues. Looked up from germline, CDR1 is SGHRS and CDR2 is YFSETQ. CDR3 sequence: CAASITSGRGNEQFF. The DNA of the CDR3 is TGCGCCGCGTCAATTACTAGCGGGAGAGGAAATGAGCAGTTCTTC.

This clonotype was observed a handful of times. The genes are TRBV2 and TRBJ2-3; 7 positions match TRBD2. The V gene end was trimmed by 5 bases and the J gene end by 1 base; junction bases not matched to a gene: 3. This CDR3 is built from 14 residues. Germline V gene data show CDR1 as SNHLY and CDR2 as FYNNEI. CDR3 bases: TGTGCCAGCAGTATAACTAGCGGCACAGATACGCAGTATTTT. It specifies CASSITSGTDTQYF.

As concerns this clonotype: One junction end does not reproduce the germline sequence, and a read error may be involved. V is TRBV12-3 or TRBV12-4 and J is TRBJ2-7; TRBD1 aligns across 7 bases. The CDR3 loop spans 13 amino acids. The CDR3 bases are TGTGCCAGCAGGGGGACAGACTCCTACGAGCGGTACTTC. Translation gives CASRGTDSYERYF.

This clonotype was counted ten times or more. A much larger clone lies a single base off, so this may be a read error. This chain connects TRBV12-3 or TRBV12-4 to TRBJ2-7; D is undetermined. This CDR3 is built from 13 residues. Deletions cut 5 bases from V and 2 bases from J, with 10 bases between. The CDR3 reads CASSVGRAYEQYF. The CDR3 nucleotides are TGTGCCAGCAGTGTAGGACGGGCCTACGAGCAGTACTTC.

This chain connects TRBV18 to TRBJ1-2, with D maybe TRBD1 (5 bases). V was pared by 3 bases and J by 4 bases, with 21 bases between. CDR1 is KGHSH and CDR2 is LQKENI in the germline V gene. The CDR3 runs to 17 residues. Here the CDR3 DNA reads TGTGCCAGCTCACCTCTAGGGCCTAATCAACAGGCCTATGGCTACACCTTC. Its protein product is CASSPLGPNQQAYGYTF.

This chain joins TRBV5-6 and TRBJ2-7; 10 bases fit TRBD1. V lost 4 bases to trimming and J lost 0 bases; unmatched junction nucleotides: 7. Germline V lookup: CDR1 SGHDT, CDR2 YYEEEE. CDR3 length equals 16 residues. CDR3 coding DNA: TGTGCCAGCAGCGCGGGGACAGGGGTAAACTCCTACGAGCAGTACTTC. It yields the protein CASSAGTGVNSYEQYF.

The chain uses TRBV7-8 and TRBJ2-7; 10 bases agree with TRBD2. Trimming at V came to 1 base and at J to 3 bases, leaving 24 bases not matched to a gene. Per germline, CDR1 SGHVS and CDR2 FQNEAQ. The CDR3 spans 22 residues. The chain's CDR3 is CASSLGRQGRRASGRTGYEQYF. The CDR3 DNA sequence: TGTGCCAGCAGCTTAGGAAGACAGGGCCGTAGGGCTAGCGGGAGAACGGGCTACGAGCAGTACTTC.

The chain uses TRBV5-1 and TRBJ1-5; a possible D gene is TRBD1 (6 bases). V was cut by 4 bases and J by 2 bases, with 13 bases left in between. This CDR3 region has 15 residues. CDR1 and CDR2 (germline): SGHRS, YFSETQ. The CDR3 DNA reads TGCGCCAGCAGCATCTCAGCAGGGGGCAATCAGCCCCAGCATTTT. It specifies CASSISAGGNQPQHF.

The chain is built from TRBV9 and TRBJ2-7; no definite D call. Germline loops: CDR1 SGDLS, CDR2 YYNGEE. Trimming pared 4 bases from V and 5 bases from J, leaving 10 bases between. There are 12 residues in the CDR3. The CDR3 protein is CASSKNKNEQYF. The DNA of the CDR3 is TGTGCCAGCAGCAAGAATAAGAACGAGCAGTACTTC.

The V gene is TRBV7-2, the J gene TRBJ2-3, with 7 bases identical to TRBD2. Per germline, CDR1 SGHTA and CDR2 FQGNSA. This CDR3 spans 17 amino acids. The junction had 11 bases not matched to a gene; V was cut back by 4 bases and J by 1 base. Written as DNA, the CDR3 is TGTGCCAGCAGCTCTCCTATCGGGAGGCCACGCACAGATACGCAGTATTTT. It encodes CASSSPIGRPRTDTQYF.

This clonotype was observed at least ten times. The CDR3 reads CASSPMGTEDSETQYF. CDR3 in DNA: TGCGCCAGCAGCCCGATGGGGACCGAGGATTCGGAGACCCAGTACTTC. The chain employs TRBV5-1 and TRBJ2-5, with D perhaps TRBD1 or TRBD2 (5 bases each). The V end lost 4 bases, the J end lost 5 bases, and 21 bases lay between the germline ends. This CDR3 comprises 16 residues. Looked up from germline, CDR1 is SGHRS and CDR2 is YFSETQ.

The gene calls are TRBV5-1 and TRBJ2-7; D possibly matches TRBD1 or TRBD2 (5 bases each). V lost 4 bases to trimming and J lost 6 bases, with 17 bases between them. There are 14 residues in the CDR3. The germline gives CDR1 SGHRS, CDR2 YFSETQ. CDR3 amino acids: CASSASGQGSEQYF. Written as DNA, the CDR3 is TGCGCCAGCAGCGCGTCGGGGCAGGGCAGCGAGCAGTACTTC.

There are a few counts of this clonotype. The gene calls are TRBV9 and TRBJ2-1; a possible D gene is TRBD2 (5 bases). V was trimmed by 0 bases and J by 3 bases, leaving 10 bases between them. This CDR3 is 15 amino acids long. Germline assignment: CDR1 SGDLS and CDR2 YYNGEE. The CDR3 here is CASSVVGLDYNEQFF. CDR3 coding DNA: TGTGCCAGCAGCGTAGTAGGACTGGACTACAATGAGCAGTTCTTC.

This clonotype was seen a few times. V and J are TRBV2 and TRBJ2-1; 7 bases are shared with TRBD2. Germline values: CDR1 SNHLY, CDR2 FYNNEI. The CDR3 is made up of 15 amino acids. After removal of 6 bases from V and 3 bases from J, the junction contained 8 bases not matched to a gene. The CDR3 region has the DNA TGTGCCAGCAGAAAGCGGGGTGGGGACTACAATGAGCAGTTCTTC. This codes for CASRKRGGDYNEQFF.